This T cell receptor (beta chain) emerged from a study of shared clonotypes between healthy human individuals. V was clipped by 6 bases and J by 0 bases, with 9 bases between them. Germline V gives CDR1 MNHEY, CDR2 SMNVEV (reference sequence). CDR3 size: 14 residues. Assay: immunoSEQ multiplex PCR; the TCRdb copy retains only in-frame clones and omits some. This table holds around 1.1 million clones, approximately 80% found once. The sequence was obtained from a man between 18 and 35 years old in good health. Some clones in this sample may be carry-over from other donors' samples. This rearrangement joins TRBV27 to TRBJ2-1; D gene ambiguous. The sequencing sample was made of memory CD4+ T cells from PBMCs. Sample subset: CD45RA-negative fraction. The CDR3 loop is CASRLTRSYNEQFF. CDR3 nucleotides: TGTGCCAGCAGGTTAACTCGCTCCTACAATGAGCAGTTCTTC.